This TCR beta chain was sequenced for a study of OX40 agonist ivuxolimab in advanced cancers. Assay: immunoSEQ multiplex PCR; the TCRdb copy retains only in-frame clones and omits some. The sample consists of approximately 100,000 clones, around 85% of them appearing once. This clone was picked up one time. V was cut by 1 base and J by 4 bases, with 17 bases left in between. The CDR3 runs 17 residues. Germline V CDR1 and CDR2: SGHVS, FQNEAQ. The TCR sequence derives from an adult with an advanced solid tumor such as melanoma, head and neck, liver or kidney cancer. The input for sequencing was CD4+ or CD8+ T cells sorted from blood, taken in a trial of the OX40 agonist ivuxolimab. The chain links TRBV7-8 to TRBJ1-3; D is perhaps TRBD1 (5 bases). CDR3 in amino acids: CASSLVVGGATGNTIYF. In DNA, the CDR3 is TGTGCCAGCAGCTTAGTCGTGGGTGGGGCAACGGGAAACACCATATATTTT. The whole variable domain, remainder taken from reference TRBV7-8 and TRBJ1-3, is GAGVSQSPRYKVAKRGQDVALRCDPISGHVSLFWYQQALGQGPEFLTYFQNEAQLDKSGLPSDRFFAERPEGSVSTLKIQRTQQEDSAVYLCASSLVVGGATGNTIYFGEGSWLTVV.